These T cell receptor beta chains were read from a single sample in a study of T cells in tuberculosis. Profiled with immunoSEQ multiplex PCR; TCRdb holds only in-frame clones, not every one. The repertoire holds tens of thousands of clones, about 95% seen once, with around 3.5% in the top ten. Sequencing used PBMCs. The receptors stem from a donor between 5 and 29 years old with latent tuberculosis or without tuberculosis infection. The CDR3 runs from the conserved cysteine through the conserved F or W. A D gene is named only where the DNA matches it firmly. A clone size is listed for some rows: how often the clone was seen (once, few, many), or a class if it is expanded.

TGTGCCAGCAGTCAATCGGGACAGGATAATTCACCCCTCCACTTT,CASSQSGQDNSPLHF,TRBJ1-6,TRBD1,NA,TRBV2
TGTGCCAGCAGTCAAACACCGGGACTACCCTACAATGAGCAGTTCTTC,CASSQTPGLPYNEQFF,TRBJ2-1,TRBD2,NA,TRBV2
TGTGCTAGCAGCGGACTCGGACGCACAGATACGCAGTATTTT,CASSGLGRTDTQYF,TRBJ2-3,NA,NA,TRBV7-7
TGTGCCTGGACCCTACGACAGCACATCTCTGGAAACACCATATATTTT,CAWTLRQHISGNTIYF,TRBJ1-3,NA,NA,TRBV30
TGCGCCAGCACTCACCCTATGGGGGGGAGATTAAGCAATCAGCCCCAGCATTTT,CASTHPMGGRLSNQPQHF,TRBJ1-5,NA,NA,TRBV23-1
TGTGCCAGCAGCTTAGAAACCCGGCAATTGGGCCTGTGGGCTGAAGCTTTCTTT,CASSLETRQLGLWAEAFF,TRBJ1-1,NA,once,TRBV13
TGTGCCAGCAGCGTATCGGCTGATCCGGGACTAGCCCAAGAGACCCAGTACTTC,CASSVSADPGLAQETQYF,TRBJ2-5,TRBD2,NA,TRBV7-2
TGTGCCAGCAGCTTCGCCAGGGGCGGAATCGAGCAGTACTTC,CASSFARGGIEQYF,TRBJ2-7,NA,NA,TRBV7-3
TGTGCCTGGAGTGTAAAACTCTTCAGGGGAGTAGAGAACACTGAAGCTTTCTTT,CAWSVKLFRGVENTEAFF,TRBJ1-1,NA,NA,TRBV30
TGTGCCAGCAGCTCAGGGGTGGAATGGAGTTCACCCCTCCACTTT,CASSSGVEWSSPLHF,TRBJ1-6,NA,NA,TRBV7-2
TGTGCCAGCAGACCCCGGGGGACCTTGAACACTGAAGCTTTCTTT,CASRPRGTLNTEAFF,TRBJ1-1,NA,once,TRBV28
TGTGCCAGTTCACAGGGGAAGTTCGGAAACACCATATATTTT,CASSQGKFGNTIYF,TRBJ1-3,TRBD1,NA,TRBV13
TGTGCTAGTGGCTTATTTCCGGACACCATATATTTT,CASGLFPDTIYF,TRBJ1-3,NA,NA,TRBV12-5
TGTGCCAGCAGTTTGGGGACAGATTATAGCAATCAGCCCCAGCATTTT,CASSLGTDYSNQPQHF,TRBJ1-5,TRBD1,NA,TRBV28
TGTGCCACCAGCGAGGGCCGGTGGGACAGGGATTTAGCTGAAGCTTTCTTT,CATSEGRWDRDLAEAFF,TRBJ1-1,TRBD1,NA,TRBV15
TGTGCCAGTAGTACAGGGACAGGGGGCCACACTGAAGCTTTCTTT,CASSTGTGGHTEAFF,TRBJ1-1,TRBD1,NA,TRBV19
TGCAGCGTTGTGGAGTTACCCGGGGAGCTGTTTTTT,CSVVELPGELFF,TRBJ2-2,NA,NA,TRBV29-1
TGTGCCAGCAGCTTAGACAGGGCCGGCAATCAGCCCCAGCATTTT,CASSLDRAGNQPQHF,TRBJ1-5,NA,NA,TRBV7-9
TGTGCCTGGAGTTTAGAGGGGACAGCATCTGGAAACACCATATATTTT,CAWSLEGTASGNTIYF,TRBJ1-3,TRBD1,NA,TRBV30
TGCGCCAGCAGTCAATCGTCCCAGGGCTATGGCTACACCTTC,CASSQSSQGYGYTF,TRBJ1-2,NA,NA,TRBV23-1
TGTGCCAGCAGTGGCCCTACTAGCGTACGCACAGATACGCAGTATTTT,CASSGPTSVRTDTQYF,TRBJ2-3,TRBD2,once,TRBV25-1
TGCGCCAGCAGCTTGGTTTCCAGGGGGAACACTGAAGCTTTCTTT,CASSLVSRGNTEAFF,TRBJ1-1,NA,NA,TRBV5-1
TGTGCCAGCAACAACAGGGTAGGAAAACTGTTTTTT,CASNNRVGKLFF,TRBJ1-4,NA,NA,TRBV5-6
TGCGCCAGCAGACTGGGACAGATGAGCAATCAGCCCCAGCATTTT,CASRLGQMSNQPQHF,TRBJ1-5,TRBD1,NA,TRBV5-1
TGTGCCAGCAGCTCAGGGGGCAGCGTGAACACTGAAGCTTTCTTT,CASSSGGSVNTEAFF,TRBJ1-1,TRBD1,NA,TRBV7-2
TGCGCCAGCAGATCTCACCCGGGACAGGGGAACTATGGCTACACCTTC,CASRSHPGQGNYGYTF,TRBJ1-2,TRBD1,NA,TRBV5-1
TGTGCCAGCAGCCCCCGGGGGGCGTCCTACGAGCAGTACTTC,CASSPRGASYEQYF,TRBJ2-7,NA,NA,TRBV7-6
TGTGCCAGCAGCTTAGAGGGGGGAGAGACCCAGTACTTC,CASSLEGGETQYF,TRBJ2-5,NA,NA,TRBV11-3
TGTGCCAGTAGCCATTCGAGAAGAGAGAACACCGGGGAGCTGTTTTTT,CASSHSRRENTGELFF,TRBJ2-2,NA,NA,TRBV19
TGTGCCTTGACTAGGGCGGACGAGCAGTACTTC,CALTRADEQYF,TRBJ2-7,NA,NA,TRBV30
TGCGCCAGCAGCCAAGATCGGGACTATAATTCACCCCTCCACTTT,CASSQDRDYNSPLHF,TRBJ1-6,NA,NA,TRBV4-3
TGTGCCAGCAGCGGCGGGGGGACTGGAAACACCATATATTTT,CASSGGGTGNTIYF,TRBJ1-3,NA,few,TRBV9
TGTGCCAGCAGTTTATATCGCGACAGGGGCTCACAGCCCCAGCATTTT,CASSLYRDRGSQPQHF,TRBJ1-5,TRBD1,NA,TRBV27
TGTGCCTGGAGTCCGGGGTCGGGACAGCCCCAGCATTTT,CAWSPGSGQPQHF,TRBJ1-5,NA,NA,TRBV30
TGTGCCAGCAGCATCAGGATAGCGGGGGGAATTGACAATGAGCAGTTCTTC,CASSIRIAGGIDNEQFF,TRBJ2-1,TRBD2,NA,TRBV7-9
TGTGCTAGTGCCGCGGGTAACCTGGGACTCCTCTCAGAGCAGTACTTC,CASAAGNLGLLSEQYF,TRBJ2-7,NA,NA,TRBV12-5
TGTGCCAGCAGCCCTGCTTTCGGCGGCGAATATGGCTACACCTTC,CASSPAFGGEYGYTF,TRBJ1-2,NA,NA,TRBV11-2
TGCAGCGTTGAAGGAACGGGGGGACACGGGTTCGGGGAGACCCAGTACTTC,CSVEGTGGHGFGETQYF,TRBJ2-5,NA,NA,TRBV29-1
TGTGCCAGTAGCGGCACTAAGTATAGCAATCAGCCCCAGCATTTT,CASSGTKYSNQPQHF,TRBJ1-5,NA,NA,TRBV19
TGTGCCAGCAGCCCGGGGGTCGGGGGTGGCAATCAGCCCCAGCATTTT,CASSPGVGGGNQPQHF,TRBJ1-5,NA,NA,TRBV11-2
TGTGCCAGCAGTGAGAACCGAGCGGGGGGGAAGGATACGCAGTATTTT,CASSENRAGGKDTQYF,TRBJ2-3,TRBD2,NA,TRBV2